This TCR beta chain was recorded in a study of long-term antiretroviral therapy in people with HIV. General observations from the study: Whereas controls had wider CDR3 length ranges, HIV repertoires had narrower ones.

An immunoSEQ assay, version v3.0, was performed at survey level. The assay was immunoSEQ multiplex PCR, and TCRdb's table has in-frame clones only and misses some. Among around 20,000 clones listed, around 86% were seen once. Every single participant having HIV got treatment inside the United States. In the case of this clone: Its target is unknown.

The CDR3 loop spans 13 amino acids. CDR1 is MNHEY and CDR2 is SVGAGI in the germline V gene. Trimming pared 7 bases from V and 5 bases from J, leaving 14 bases between. This specimen was unsorted PBMCs, taken 0.2 years before starting antiretroviral therapy. V and J are TRBV6-5 and TRBJ1-1, with D perhaps TRBD1 (5 bases). This clonotype was obtained from a man aged 18 to 29 with HIV. CDR3 amino acids: CASMLSGGTEAFF. CDR3 bases: TGTGCCAGCATGCTCTCGGGGGGGACTGAAGCTTTCTTT.